The 16 T cell receptor beta chains listed next were all sequenced from one sample in a study of cytomegalovirus exposure and HLA in healthy donors. With 60 Vbeta and 13 Jbeta primers, the PCR was carried out. Libraries were prepared by immunoSEQ multiplex PCR; TCRdb keeps only in-frame clonotypes and omits some of them. The sample carries about 140,000 clones, around three quarters recorded once. Sequenced: PBMCs. The receptors originated from a man aged 35 to 55 in good health and CMV-seronegative.

As concerns this clone: At one boundary the junction diverges from the germline segment, which might be a read error. The chain combines TRBV30 with TRBJ1-5; no clear D. The length of the CDR3 is 14 residues. Germline CDR1 and CDR2: GTSNPN and SVGIG (reference sequence). DNA for the CDR3: TGTGCCTGGAGTTTGTGGGGAGGCAATCAGCCCCAGAATTTT. As protein: CAWSLWGGNQPQNF.

This clone has only a few counts. The V call is TRBV6-5, the J call TRBJ1-1, with 10 bases lining up with TRBD1. This CDR3 region has 14 residues. Germline CDR1 MNHEY, CDR2 SVGAGI. The trim removed 7 bases at V and 4 bases at J, leaving 6 bases unmatched. CDR3 in amino acids: CASILRTGGTEAFF. CDR3 bases: TGTGCCAGCATACTGAGGACAGGGGGCACTGAAGCTTTCTTT.

The chain recombines TRBV28 with TRBJ2-7; 8 bases line up with TRBD1. Germline V gene data show CDR1 as MDHEN and CDR2 as SYDVKM. This CDR3 has 14 amino acids. With V trimmed by 3 bases and J by 6 bases, 7 bases remained unmatched. CDR3 in amino acids: CASSFPGQGFEQYF. DNA of the CDR3: TGTGCCAGCAGTTTCCCCGGACAGGGATTCGAGCAGTACTTC. Based on the CDR3 plus reference TRBV28 and TRBJ2-7, the full variable domain is DVKVTQSSRYLVKRTGEKVFLECVQDMDHENMFWYRQDPGLGLRLIYFSYDVKMKEKGDIPEGYSVSREKKERFSLILESASTNQTSMYLCASSFPGQGFEQYFGPGTRLTVT.

This sequence joins TRBV5-1 and TRBJ1-1; 10 bases are a match to TRBD1. V gave up 2 bases and J gave up 8 bases; unmatched junction bases: 9. Germline V gene sequence: CDR1 SGHRS, CDR2 YFSETQ. The CDR3 length is 15 residues. The DNA for the CDR3 is TGCGCCAGCAGCTTAAGGACAGGGGGAGGTCTAGAAGCTTTCTTT. Protein product: CASSLRTGGGLEAFF.

The chain joins TRBV5-4 to TRBJ2-4, with TRBD2 as a possible D gene (6 bases). Germline V gives CDR1 SGHNT, CDR2 YYREEE (reference sequence). V shed 6 bases and J shed 1 base, with 14 bases lying between them. CDR3 length: 15 residues. CDR3 sequence (DNA): TGTGCCAGCACGATATGGGCGGGGGCCAAAAACATTCAGTACTTC. Protein sequence: CASTIWAGAKNIQYF.

The V and J genes are TRBV20-1 and TRBJ2-7; TRBD1 might be the D (5 bases). The ends were cut back, 6 bases at V and 7 bases at J, with 13 bases in the middle. The CDR3 consists of 11 residues. Germline CDR1 DFQATT, CDR2 SNEGSKA (reference sequence). The CDR3 bases are TGCAGTGCCAGACAGTTTAAGGAGCAGTACTTC. The encoded protein is CSARQFKEQYF.

The chain combines TRBV2 with TRBJ1-2; 8 bases are shared with TRBD1. V lost 8 bases and J lost 4; bases outside the gene matches: 6. Germline loops: CDR1 SNHLY, CDR2 FYNNEI. This CDR3 is 13 amino acids long. The CDR3 sequence: CASQGARVYGYTF. DNA for the CDR3: TGTGCCAGCCAGGGGGCTCGAGTCTATGGCTACACCTTC.

As to this clone: The junction departs from the called germline gene at one end, perhaps through a read error. The chain combines TRBV6-5 with TRBJ1-5, with D maybe TRBD1 (6 bases). CDR3 size: 13 residues. Germline CDR1 and CDR2: MNHEY and SVGAGI. The CDR3 region is CASRGQHNQPQNF. The CDR3 nucleotides are TGTGCCAGCAGAGGACAGCACAATCAGCCCCAGAATTTT.

V usage is TRBV5-1 and J usage is TRBJ2-5, with 10 bases fitting TRBD2. Germline V gene lookup returns CDR1 SGHRS and CDR2 YFSETQ. The trim removed 3 bases at V and 0 bases at J, leaving 5 bases unmatched. CDR3 length equals 16 residues. The CDR3, as DNA: TGCGCCAGCAGCTCGCGGACTAGCGGAGACCAAGAGACCCAGTACTTC. This encodes CASSSRTSGDQETQYF.

DNA for the CDR3: TGTGCCAGCAGAAAACAGGGGGCGGAGGATGGCTACACCTTC. As protein: CASRKQGAEDGYTF. The chain joins TRBV27 to TRBJ1-2; TRBD1 matches 9 bases. The CDR3 runs to 14 residues. Germline trimming cut 6 bases from V and 6 bases from J; bases unmatched to any gene: 8. The germline V gene encodes CDR1 MNHEY and CDR2 SMNVEV (reference sequence).

The rearrangement links TRBV19 to TRBJ1-2; D remains unclear. Looked up from germline, CDR1 is LNHDA and CDR2 is SQIVND (reference sequence). V was shortened by 7 bases and J by 8 bases, with 14 bases between the two germline ends. CDR3 length equals 12 residues. In DNA, the CDR3 is TGTGCCAGTAATCGCGGGTTGAGCGGCTACACCTTC. Amino acid sequence: CASNRGLSGYTF.

The chain is built from TRBV7-2 and TRBJ2-3; 15 bases match TRBD2. V lost 3 bases, J lost 6 bases, and 4 bases stayed unmatched. Germline V lookup: CDR1 SGHTA, CDR2 FQGNSA. This CDR3 is 16 amino acids long. The CDR3 reads CASSFGLAGGLDTQYF. The DNA for the CDR3 is TGTGCCAGCAGCTTCGGACTAGCGGGGGGGCTTGATACGCAGTATTTT.

The chain is built from TRBV6-5 and TRBJ1-4; D gene unclear. The CDR3 extends over 15 amino acids. In germline, CDR1 is MNHEY, CDR2 SVGAGI. With 1 base removed from V and 8 bases from J, the gap between germline ends came to 14 bases. DNA for the CDR3: TGTGCCAGCAGTTACTTTTACAGCCCGTCGGAAAAACTGTTTTTT. As protein: CASSYFYSPSEKLFF.

The rearrangement uses TRBV2 and TRBJ1-2; 7 bases map to TRBD1. Germline CDR1 SNHLY, CDR2 FYNNEI. The CDR3 loop spans 14 amino acids. V was clipped by 6 bases and J by 2 bases; unmatched bases: 6. CDR3 nucleotides: TGTGCCAGCAGGGGGGACAGCCCCAACTATGGCTACACCTTC. It codes for CASRGDSPNYGYTF.

The chain is built from TRBV19 and TRBJ2-5; 11 positions agree with TRBD1. The CDR3 extends over 16 amino acids. Looked up from germline, CDR1 is LNHDA and CDR2 is SQIVND (reference sequence). With V trimmed by 1 base and J by 5 bases, 6 bases remained unmatched. The CDR3 DNA reads as TGTGCCAGTAGTATAGGGGACAGGGGGTTCGGGGAGACCCAGTACTTC. Its translation is CASSIGDRGFGETQYF.

The chain is built from TRBV10-3 and TRBJ1-2; D is possibly TRBD1 (5 bases). There are 13 residues in the CDR3. Looked up from germline, CDR1 is ENHRY and CDR2 is SYGVKD. Trimming took off 3 bases at V and 3 bases at J, with 8 bases between the two ends. CDR3 sequence (DNA): TGTGCCATCAGTGATGGCAGGGACTATGGCTACACCTTC. Residues: CAISDGRDYGYTF.